This T cell receptor (beta chain) is from a study of radiotherapy plus CTLA-4 blockade in lung cancer. General study points: Increased serum interferon-beta after radiation also reportedly predicted response strongly. Radiotherapy with ipilimumab was followed by blood expansion of tumor-derived clones.

Repertoires were generated with immunoSEQ multiplex PCR, while TCRdb's copy carries only in-frame clones and drops some. The sample contains around 72,000 clones, around 73% of which appear only once. Enrolled patients, whose metastatic non-small-cell lung cancer was chemo-refractory, received focal radiation plus CTLA-4 blockade with ipilimumab. The ends were cut back, 6 bases at V and 10 bases at J, with 25 bases in the middle. The CDR3 contains 16 residues. Per germline, CDR1 KGHSH and CDR2 LQKENI. Comment on this clone: Its antigen is unidentified.

This clonotype was sampled from a human donor with non-small cell lung cancer who had a complete response to radiotherapy plus ipilimumab. Sequencing used peripheral blood, obtained from a patient treated with radiotherapy plus ipilimumab. The chain links TRBV18 to TRBJ2-1, with D perhaps being TRBD1 or TRBD2 (5 bases each). The CDR3 nucleotides read TGTGCCAGCTCCCCCACTACCGGGACGGTTAAGGAAGAGCAGTTCTTC. Its protein product is CASSPTTGTVKEEQFF. Combining the CDR3 with reference TRBV18 and TRBJ2-1 gives the whole variable domain NAGVMQNPRHLVRRRGQEARLRCSPMKGHSHVYWYRQLPEEGLKFMVYLQKENIIDESGMPKERFSAEFPKEGPSILRIQQVVRGDSAAYFCASSPTTGTVKEEQFFGPGTRLTVL.